This T cell receptor (beta chain) was profiled in a study of radiation and T cells in renal cell carcinoma. This sample's time point: baseline pretreatment blood. Treatment noted: 15 Gy SBRT to primary tumor, nephrectomy 4 weeks later. The tumor was a clear cell renal cell carcinoma. Libraries were prepared by immunoSEQ multiplex PCR; TCRdb keeps only in-frame clonotypes and omits some of them. The table shows 85,000 to 100,000 clones, with approximately 86% occurring only once. With regard to this clone: What it binds is not known.

General study findings and limits: Without pretreatment biopsies, baseline tumor clonotype presence was undetermined.

CDR1 MNHNY and CDR2 SVGAGI come from the germline V gene (reference sequence). The V and J ends lost 2 bases and 3 bases respectively, with 10 bases between them. The CDR3 contains 14 residues. J is TRBJ2-5 and V is TRBV6-6; no definite D call. This receptor was obtained from a man aged 45-65 years with renal cell carcinoma. Source: blood, taken from a patient whose treatment included radiotherapy and nephrectomy. The CDR3 DNA reads as TGTGCCAGCAGTTACCCCGGAAAAGAAGAGACCCAGTACTTC. This encodes CASSYPGKEETQYF.